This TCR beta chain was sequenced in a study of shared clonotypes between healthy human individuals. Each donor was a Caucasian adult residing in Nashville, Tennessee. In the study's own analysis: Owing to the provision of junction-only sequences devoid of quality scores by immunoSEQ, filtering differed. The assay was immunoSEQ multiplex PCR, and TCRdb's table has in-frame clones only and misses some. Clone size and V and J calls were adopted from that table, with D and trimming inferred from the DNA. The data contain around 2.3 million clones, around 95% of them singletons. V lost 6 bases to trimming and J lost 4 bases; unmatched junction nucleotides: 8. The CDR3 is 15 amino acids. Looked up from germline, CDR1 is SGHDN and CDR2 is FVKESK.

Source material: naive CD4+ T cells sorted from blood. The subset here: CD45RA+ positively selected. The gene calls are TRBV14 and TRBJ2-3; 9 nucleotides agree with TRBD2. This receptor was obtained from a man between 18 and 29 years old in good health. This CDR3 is CASSIAGVGADTQYF. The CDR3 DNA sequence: TGTGCCAGCAGTATAGCGGGAGTAGGCGCAGATACGCAGTATTTT.